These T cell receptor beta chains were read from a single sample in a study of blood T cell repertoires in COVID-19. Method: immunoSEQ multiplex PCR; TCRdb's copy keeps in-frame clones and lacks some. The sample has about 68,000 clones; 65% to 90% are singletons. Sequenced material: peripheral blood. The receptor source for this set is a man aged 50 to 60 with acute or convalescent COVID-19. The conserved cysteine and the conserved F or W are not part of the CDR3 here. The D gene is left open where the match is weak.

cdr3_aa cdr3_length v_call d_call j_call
ASSLGQGRYNEQF 13 TRBV7-2 TRBD1 TRBJ2-1
ASSLGLAGRYEQF 13 TRBV5-5 TRBD2 TRBJ2-1
ASSLTGGAQETQY 13 TRBV11-3 TRBD2 TRBJ2-5
ASSYSGTGRNQPQH 14 TRBV6-5 TRBD1 TRBJ1-5
ASSQTGALRDTQY 13 TRBV5-1 TRBD1 TRBJ2-3
ASSSDRERHSPLH 13 TRBV5-4 NA TRBJ1-6
ATSWTSGGTGELF 13 TRBV24-1 TRBD2 TRBJ2-2
ASMGTDYEKLF 11 TRBV27 TRBD1 TRBJ1-4
ASRDDSRNTEAF 12 TRBV10-1 NA TRBJ1-1
ASSLLRRSLIAGGPRVTQY 19 TRBV5-1 TRBD2 TRBJ2-3